This is a list of T cell receptor beta chains from one sample in a study of technical replicates of blood from a handful of donors. Sequenced by immunoSEQ multiplex PCR; TCRdb stores in-frame clones only, minus some. The sample shows 80,000 to 95,000 clones, 90% to 95% of them seen only once. Sequencing was performed on T cells isolated from PBMCs. These receptors were taken from a human donor in good health. The CDR3 runs from the conserved cysteine through the conserved F or W. The order of the fields is J gene, clone size, CDR3 length, D gene, V gene, CDR3 DNA, CDR3 protein. A D gene is named only where the DNA matches it firmly. The size of a clone is reported for some rows only, either as once, few or many, or as a class for expanded clones.

TRBJ1-2,NA,15,NA,TRBV9,TGTGCCAGCAGCGTAGTGGGGGGGCGTAAAGATGGCTACACCTTC,CASSVVGGRKDGYTF
TRBJ2-2,NA,15,NA,TRBV5-4,TGTGCCAGCAGATTTGACAGTTCGAACACCGGGGAGCTGTTTTTT,CASRFDSSNTGELFF
TRBJ2-5,NA,14,NA,TRBV19,TGTGCCAGTAGTATAGGGGGGGGCCGGGAGACCCAGTACTTC,CASSIGGGRETQYF
TRBJ2-2,NA,17,TRBD1,TRBV28,TGTGCCAGCAGTTACGGAAGACAGGGTAAAAGGGCCGGGGAGCTGTTTTTT,CASSYGRQGKRAGELFF
TRBJ1-5,NA,12,NA,TRBV10-3,TGTGCCATCAGTGTACCGGGAGAGCCCCAGCATTTT,CAISVPGEPQHF
TRBJ2-2,NA,13,NA,TRBV27,TGTGCCAGCAGTAGCTTTAACACCGGGGAGCTGTTTTTT,CASSSFNTGELFF
TRBJ2-5,once,14,TRBD2,TRBV6-5,TGTGCCAGCAGTTACTCGACTAGCCCAGAGACCCAGTACTTC,CASSYSTSPETQYF
TRBJ2-3,NA,15,TRBD2,TRBV10-1,TGCGCCAGCAGTGTAATTAGCGGGAGCACAGATACGCAGTATTTT,CASSVISGSTDTQYF
TRBJ2-7,NA,15,TRBD2,TRBV19,TGTGCCAGTAGTATTTGGGCGGGGGTCCCACTCGAGCAGTACTTC,CASSIWAGVPLEQYF
TRBJ1-6,NA,13,NA,TRBV7-8,TGTGCCAGCAGCTTAGGTCAGAATTCACCCCTCCACTTT,CASSLGQNSPLHF
TRBJ2-3,NA,13,NA,TRBV4-1,TGCGCCAGCAGCCAAGATCGGGGTTACAAGGCGTATTTT,CASSQDRGYKAYF
TRBJ2-3,NA,13,TRBD2,TRBV28,TGTGCCAGCTTAGCGGGAGGGCCAGATACGCAGTATTTT,CASLAGGPDTQYF